The 32 T cell receptor beta chains listed next were all sequenced from one sample in a study of blood T cell repertoires in COVID-19. TCRdb's copy holds only in-frame clones and misses some; the assay was immunoSEQ multiplex PCR. The data contain approximately 300,000 clones, 89% of them singletons. Sequenced input: peripheral blood. The source is a young man who had recovered from COVID-19.

This chain joins TRBV20-1 and TRBJ2-1; possibly TRBD2 for D (6 bases). V was cut by 3 bases and J by 16 bases, with 19 bases left in between. The germline V gene has CDR1 DFQATT and CDR2 SNEGSKA (reference sequence). The CDR3 has 12 residues. This CDR3 is CSASGPGGLCFF. CDR3 DNA: TGCAGTGCTAGTGGCCCCGGGGGATTATGTTTCTTC.

The rearrangement uses TRBV6-5 and TRBJ1-5; the D is unclear. CDR1 and CDR2 from the germline V gene are MNHEY and SVGAGI. V dropped 2 bases and J dropped 3 bases, with 8 bases sitting between them. The CDR3 runs 14 residues. The CDR3 DNA is TGTGCCAGCAGTTACGGGCCACCCAATCAGCCCCAGCATTTT. Translated, it gives CASSYGPPNQPQHF.

The chain carries TRBV2 and TRBJ1-2; D perhaps matches TRBD1 (5 bases). Germline values: CDR1 SNHLY, CDR2 FYNNEI. The V end lost 6 bases, the J end lost 6 bases, and 11 bases lay between the germline ends. The CDR3 extends over 12 amino acids. CDR3 nucleotides: TGTGCCAGCAGCAGGGAATTGGATGGCTACACCTTC. It codes for CASSRELDGYTF.

As DNA, the CDR3 is TGTGCCAGCAGCTTTAGCGGGGGACCCTATTCAAACATTCAGTACTTC. Its protein product is CASSFSGGPYSNIQYF. The chain carries TRBV9 and TRBJ2-4; 9 bases are a match to TRBD2. Germline V gene sequence: CDR1 SGDLS, CDR2 YYNGEE. The V and J ends lost 4 bases and 6 bases, in that order; junction bases with no gene match: 11. The CDR3 runs 16 residues.

The rearrangement links TRBV5-1 to TRBJ2-7; 10 bases agree with TRBD2. This CDR3 is built from 15 residues. CDR1 and CDR2 (germline): SGHRS, YFSETQ. The V gene end was trimmed by 2 bases and the J gene end by 2 bases; junction bases not matched to a gene: 4. Written as DNA, the CDR3 is TGCGCCAGCAGCTTCCTAGCGGGAGAGACCTACGAGCAGTACTTC. This translates into CASSFLAGETYEQYF.

The rearrangement uses TRBV10-3 and TRBJ1-5; D possibly corresponds to TRBD1 (6 bases). V lost 2 bases and J lost 7, with 15 bases in between. CDR3 length: 15 residues. CDR1 is ENHRY, CDR2 SYGVKD, per germline. The CDR3 protein is CAISETQGIGQPQHF. Written as DNA, the CDR3 is TGTGCCATCAGTGAGACGCAGGGGATTGGGCAGCCCCAGCATTTT.

The chain couples TRBV5-5 to TRBJ2-2; 9 positions agree with TRBD2. Trimming at V came to 4 bases and at J to 7 bases, leaving 14 bases not matched to a gene. Germline-derived CDR1 and CDR2 are SGHKS and YYEKEE (reference sequence). The CDR3 is made up of 17 amino acids. The CDR3 coding sequence is TGTGCCAGCAGCCCTTTTCCTCCGCGGGAGGGCAGCGGGGAGCTGTTTTTT. Encoded protein: CASSPFPPREGSGELFF.

The chain links TRBV18 to TRBJ2-7, with a tentative D call TRBD2 (6 bases). V lost 3 bases to trimming and J lost 2 bases, with 11 bases between them. Germline V gene lookup returns CDR1 KGHSH and CDR2 LQKENI. This CDR3 region has 14 residues. DNA for the CDR3: TGTGCCAGCTCACCGGAGGGCTTACCCTACGAGCAGTACTTC. It is translated as CASSPEGLPYEQYF. Drawing the rest from reference TRBV18 and TRBJ2-7, the complete variable domain is NAGVMQNPRHLVRRRGQEARLRCSPMKGHSHVYWYRQLPEEGLKFMVYLQKENIIDESGMPKERFSAEFPKEGPSILRIQQVVRGDSAAYFCASSPEGLPYEQYFGPGTRLTVT.

The chain carries TRBV5-1 and TRBJ2-2; tentatively, D is TRBD2 (5 bases). CDR1 is SGHRS, CDR2 YFSETQ, per germline. The CDR3 runs to 14 residues. Trimming took off 0 bases at V and 6 bases at J, with 9 bases between the two ends. CDR3 nucleotide sequence: TGCGCCAGCAGCTTGGATGAGGGAGCCGGGGAGCTGTTTTTT. Encoded protein: CASSLDEGAGELFF.

This clone was recorded a few times. The rearrangement joins TRBV4-1 to TRBJ1-5; D ambiguous. V lost 3 bases and J 1 base, leaving 10 bases between the germline ends. The V gene's germline CDR1 is MGHRA and CDR2 YSYEKL. The CDR3 is 15 amino acids. CDR3 in DNA: TGCGCCAGCAGCCAGGCGGAATTCAGCAATCAGCCCCAGCATTTT. This gives the protein CASSQAEFSNQPQHF.

The chain joins TRBV7-9 to TRBJ2-7; TRBD1 matches 11 bases. The CDR3 is made up of 14 amino acids. CDR1 and CDR2 (germline): SEHNR, FQNEAQ (reference sequence). V trimming: 5 bases; J trimming: 5 bases; junction bases outside the gene matches: 5. The CDR3 bases are TGTGCCAGCAGCCCCAGGACAGGGGGCGACGAGCAGTACTTC. It translates to CASSPRTGGDEQYF. Full variable domain (remainder filled in from reference TRBV7-9 and TRBJ2-7): DTGVSQNPRHKITKRGQNVTFRCDPISEHNRLYWYRQTLGQGPEFLTYFQNEAQLEKSRLLSDRFSAERPKGSFSTLEIQRTEQGDSAMYLCASSPRTGGDEQYFGPGTRLTVT.

The genes are TRBV6-5 and TRBJ2-7; perhaps TRBD2 as D (7 bases). The CDR3 runs 15 residues. In germline, CDR1 is MNHEY, CDR2 SVGAGI. The V gene lost 10 bases and the J gene lost 3 bases, with 22 bases spanning the gap. The CDR3, as DNA: TGTGCCACCCAGGGAGGGGGTCCTGTGGGCTACGAGCAGTACTTC. Translated, it gives CATQGGGPVGYEQYF.

This rearrangement joins TRBV6-5 to TRBJ1-1, with a possible D match to TRBD1 (6 bases). The CDR3 runs 13 residues. Germline lookup yields CDR1 MNHEY and CDR2 SVGAGI. Trimming took off 4 bases at V and 4 bases at J, with 10 bases between the two ends. The CDR3 DNA reads as TGTGCCAGCAGTTCAGGGGTCGCCACTGAAGCTTTCTTT. The encoded protein is CASSSGVATEAFF.

The chain uses TRBV6-5 and TRBJ2-2, with no clear D. This CDR3 is built from 13 residues. The germline gives CDR1 MNHEY, CDR2 SVGAGI. V lost 6 bases and J lost 5, with 10 bases in between. CDR3 protein: CASRRRGTGELFF. The DNA of the CDR3 is TGTGCCAGCAGACGGAGAGGTACCGGGGAGCTGTTTTTT.

A few counts support this clone. V gene TRBV7-2 combines with J gene TRBJ1-1; D is undetermined. V shed 3 bases and J shed 0 bases, with 11 bases lying between them. Germline lookup yields CDR1 SGHTA and CDR2 FQGNSA. There are 15 residues in the CDR3. DNA for the CDR3: TGTGCCAGCAGCTTGGAGGAGGTGATGAACACTGAAGCTTTCTTT. Translating gives CASSLEEVMNTEAFF. The full variable domain, its missing parts supplied by reference TRBV7-2 and TRBJ1-1, is GAGVSQSPSNKVTEKGKDVELRCDPISGHTALYWYRQSLGQGLEFLIYFQGNSAPDKSGLPSDRFSAERTGGSVSTLTIQRTQQEDSAVYLCASSLEEVMNTEAFFGQGTRLTVV.

In this sample, this clone turned up a few times. The chain carries TRBV6-5 and TRBJ1-2; a possible D gene is TRBD1 (6 bases). CDR3 length: 14 residues. Trimming took 8 bases from V and 4 from J, leaving 17 bases between them. The germline gives CDR1 MNHEY, CDR2 SVGAGI. The CDR3 sequence: CASGGGALSYGYTF. CDR3 coding DNA: TGTGCCAGCGGAGGGGGGGCGCTGAGCTATGGCTACACCTTC.

Notes on this clone: Other DNA sequences within the sample encode an identical CDR3. The gene calls are TRBV9 and TRBJ2-5, with 7 nucleotides matching TRBD2. The germline V gene encodes CDR1 SGDLS and CDR2 YYNGEE. This CDR3 has 15 amino acids. V shed 3 bases, J shed 4 bases, and the junction held 9 bases outside the gene matches. CDR3 DNA sequence: TGTGCCAGCAGCGCAGCGGGGACTGGTTTAGAGACCCAGTACTTC. Amino acids: CASSAAGTGLETQYF.

The gene calls are TRBV7-2 and TRBJ2-3, with TRBD1 matching 9 bases. J was trimmed by 6 bases and V by 3 bases; bases with no gene match: 7. The CDR3 covers 15 residues. Germline loops: CDR1 SGHTA, CDR2 FQGNSA. DNA of the CDR3: TGTGCCAGCAGCTTCCTGACAGGGGGACGGGATACGCAGTATTTT. Translated, it gives CASSFLTGGRDTQYF. Drawing the rest from reference TRBV7-2 and TRBJ2-3, the complete variable domain is GAGVSQSPSNKVTEKGKDVELRCDPISGHTALYWYRQSLGQGLEFLIYFQGNSAPDKSGLPSDRFSAERTGGSVSTLTIQRTQQEDSAVYLCASSFLTGGRDTQYFGPGTRLTVL.

As DNA, the CDR3 is TGTGCCAGCGGACAGGGGGAGATCATGAACACTGAAGCTTTCTTT. Protein product: CASGQGEIMNTEAFF. The J gene is TRBJ1-1, the V gene TRBV25-1; 10 nucleotides align to TRBD1. The CDR3 has 15 amino acids. Germline CDR1 and CDR2: MGHDK and SYGVNS. Trimming cost V 8 bases and J 0 bases; bases outside gene matches: 6.

The rearrangement links TRBV6-5 to TRBJ1-1; a weak D match, TRBD1 (5 bases). V was trimmed by 7 bases and J by 3 bases, leaving 9 bases between them. The CDR3 has 12 residues. Germline V gene data show CDR1 as MNHEY and CDR2 as SVGAGI. CDR3 sequence reads: CASKAGDTEAFF. The DNA of the CDR3 is TGTGCCAGCAAAGCGGGGGACACTGAAGCTTTCTTT.

Note on this clone: This sample also contains other DNA sequences that code for the same CDR3. V and J are TRBV29-1 and TRBJ2-3; D is undetermined. This CDR3 is 13 amino acids long. Trimming cost V 4 bases and J 0 bases, with 8 bases left between them. Per germline, CDR1 SQVTM and CDR2 ANQGSEA. Here the CDR3 DNA reads TGCAGCGTTGGCAGGCCCAGCACAGATACGCAGTATTTT. Protein sequence: CSVGRPSTDTQYF.

The V call is TRBV19, the J call TRBJ1-1; TRBD1 is a possible D gene (6 bases). Germline V gene sequence: CDR1 LNHDA, CDR2 SQIVND (reference sequence). V dropped 4 bases and J dropped 5 bases, with 14 bases sitting between them. The CDR3 spans 14 residues. CDR3 sequence (DNA): TGTGCCAGTAGTACCAGACAGGCTAGGACTGAAGCTTTCTTT. Translated: CASSTRQARTEAFF.

The V gene is TRBV4-3, the J gene TRBJ2-3; D gene uncertain. This CDR3 is 14 amino acids long. Trimming pared 4 bases from V and 6 bases from J, leaving 14 bases between. Germline CDR1 is LGHNA and CDR2 is YSLEER. CDR3 sequence (DNA): TGCGCCAGCAGCCCCGGGTCGTCCCCGGATACGCAGTATTTT. Its protein is CASSPGSSPDTQYF.

This clone showed up just a few times. V and J are TRBV2 and TRBJ1-3; weak D call: TRBD1 (5 bases). CDR1 is SNHLY and CDR2 is FYNNEI in the germline V gene. The germline V and J ends were trimmed by 5 bases and 3 bases, with 11 bases remaining between them. The length of the CDR3 is 14 residues. The CDR3 here is CASSRQGDGNTIYF. In DNA form, the CDR3 reads TGTGCCAGCAGTCGGCAGGGTGATGGAAACACCATATATTTT.

V usage is TRBV25-1 and J usage is TRBJ1-2; 7 bases line up with TRBD1. With 4 bases clipped from V and 8 bases from J, the junction kept 13 bases outside the gene matches. The CDR3 extends over 15 amino acids. Per germline, CDR1 MGHDK and CDR2 SYGVNS. This CDR3 reads CASSGNDRAGGGYTF. The DNA for the CDR3 is TGTGCCAGCAGTGGAAACGACAGGGCCGGAGGCGGCTACACCTTC.

The CDR3 region is CASSIGLSDAGYGEYEQYF. In nucleotides, the CDR3 is TGTGCCAGTAGTATAGGATTATCGGACGCCGGATATGGGGAGTACGAGCAGTACTTC. The chain employs TRBV19 and TRBJ2-7; a possible D gene is TRBD2 (5 bases). Germline CDR1 reads LNHDA; CDR2 reads SQIVND (reference sequence). Trimming took off 1 base at V and 4 bases at J, with 26 bases between the two ends. The CDR3 length is 19 residues. Full variable domain (outside the CDR3, taken from reference TRBV19 and TRBJ2-7): DGGITQSPKYLFRKEGQNVTLSCEQNLNHDAMYWYRQDPGQGLRLIYYSQIVNDFQKGDIAEGYSVSREKKESFPLTVTSAQKNPTAFYLCASSIGLSDAGYGEYEQYFGPGTRLTVT.

The gene calls are TRBV2 and TRBJ2-7, with a weak D call TRBD2 (5 bases). This CDR3 is built from 11 residues. The germline V gene encodes CDR1 SNHLY and CDR2 FYNNEI. The ends were cut back, 8 bases at V and 7 bases at J, with 12 bases in the middle. The CDR3 sequence is CASVHSGEQYF. CDR3 nucleotides: TGTGCCAGCGTCCACAGCGGAGAGCAGTACTTC.

The chain is built from TRBV27 and TRBJ2-7; D is perhaps TRBD1 (5 bases). This CDR3 contains 14 residues. The germline CDR1 and CDR2 sequences are MNHEY and SMNVEV (reference sequence). V gave up 5 bases and J gave up 0 bases, with 11 bases separating them. In DNA form, the CDR3 reads TGTGCCAGCAGTGTGGGGCCAAGCTCCTACGAGCAGTACTTC. Amino acids: CASSVGPSSYEQYF.

The rearrangement links TRBV15 to TRBJ1-3; 7 bases map to TRBD1. The junction had 2 bases not matched to a gene; V was cut back by 5 bases and J by 4 bases. Germline V gene sequence: CDR1 LNHNV, CDR2 YYDKDF (reference sequence). The CDR3 extends over 13 amino acids. CDR3 in amino acids: CATSLQGGNTIYF. The CDR3 region has the DNA TGTGCCACCAGCTTACAGGGGGGAAACACCATATATTTT.

The chain combines TRBV18 with TRBJ1-2; TRBD1 agrees at 9 bases. The germline CDR1 and CDR2 sequences are KGHSH and LQKENI. CDR3 length equals 15 residues. V dropped 2 bases and J dropped 7; count of bases not matched to a gene: 8. In nucleotides, the CDR3 is TGTGCCAGCTCACCATTGGGAGCACAGGGGGCTGGCTACACCTTC. Its translation: CASSPLGAQGAGYTF.

The chain recombines TRBV9 with TRBJ2-7; 12 bases are a match to TRBD2. CDR1 is SGDLS and CDR2 is YYNGEE in the germline V gene. This CDR3 has 15 residues. V trimming: 0 bases; J trimming: 7 bases; junction bases outside the gene matches: 5. Written as DNA, the CDR3 is TGTGCCAGCAGCGTAGGGACTAGCGGGACAGAGGAGCAGTACTTC. Translating it yields CASSVGTSGTEEQYF.

This clone occurred once. Additional DNA sequences in this sample encode the identical CDR3. The J gene is TRBJ1-2, the V gene TRBV27, with TRBD1 identical over 8 bases. CDR1 MNHEY and CDR2 SMNVEV come from the germline V gene (reference sequence). V shed 3 bases, J shed 7 bases, and the junction held 4 bases outside the gene matches. CDR3 length equals 13 residues. As DNA, the CDR3 is TGTGCCAGCAGTTTCGACAGGGGAGGTGGCTACACCTTC. The encoded protein is CASSFDRGGGYTF.